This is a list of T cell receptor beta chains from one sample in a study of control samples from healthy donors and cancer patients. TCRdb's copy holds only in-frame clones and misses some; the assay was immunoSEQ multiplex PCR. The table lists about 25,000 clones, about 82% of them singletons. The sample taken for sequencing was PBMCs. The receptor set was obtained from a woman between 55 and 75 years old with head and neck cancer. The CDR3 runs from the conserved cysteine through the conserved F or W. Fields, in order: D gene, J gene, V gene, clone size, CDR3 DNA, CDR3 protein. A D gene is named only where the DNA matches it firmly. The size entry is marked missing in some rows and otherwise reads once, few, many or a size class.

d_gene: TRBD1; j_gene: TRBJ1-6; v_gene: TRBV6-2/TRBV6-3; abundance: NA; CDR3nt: TGTGCCAGCAGTTACCGGGACAGGTCCGATTCACCCCTCCACTTT; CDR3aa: CASSYRDRSDSPLHF
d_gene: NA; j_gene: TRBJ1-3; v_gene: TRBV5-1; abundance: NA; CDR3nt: TGCGCCAGCAGCCCGGCGGGGGACTTCTCTGGAAACACCATATATTTT; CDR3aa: CASSPAGDFSGNTIYF
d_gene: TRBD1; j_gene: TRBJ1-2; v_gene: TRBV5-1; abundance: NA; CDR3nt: TGCGCCAGCAGCTTGGCCCCGGGACAGCAACTCTATGGCTACACCTTC; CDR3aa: CASSLAPGQQLYGYTF
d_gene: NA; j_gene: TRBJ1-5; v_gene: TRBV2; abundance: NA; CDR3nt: TGTGCCAGCAGATATCAGGACGTAAAGGGTCAGCCCCAGCATTTT; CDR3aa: CASRYQDVKGQPQHF
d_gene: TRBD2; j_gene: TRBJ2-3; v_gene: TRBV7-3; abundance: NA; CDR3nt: TGTGCCAGCAGCTTAGTAGCGGGAGGTGTAGATACGCAGTATTTT; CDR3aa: CASSLVAGGVDTQYF
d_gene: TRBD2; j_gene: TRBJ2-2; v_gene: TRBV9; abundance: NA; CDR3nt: TGTGCCAGCAGCCCCCGGACTAGCGGTTCGACCGGGGAGCTGTTTTTT; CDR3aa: CASSPRTSGSTGELFF
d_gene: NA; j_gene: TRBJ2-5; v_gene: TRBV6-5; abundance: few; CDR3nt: TGTGCCAGCAGTTCACTTGTGACTCTGGAGACCCAGTACTTC; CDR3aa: CASSSLVTLETQYF
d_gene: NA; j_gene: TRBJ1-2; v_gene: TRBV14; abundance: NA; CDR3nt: TGTGCCAGCAGCCAAGGGTTGCAGGGACTGTTCTATGGCTACACCTTC; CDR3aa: CASSQGLQGLFYGYTF
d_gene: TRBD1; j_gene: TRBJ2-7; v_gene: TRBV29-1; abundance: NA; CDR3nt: TGCAGCGTTGATGGGACAGGCCCTTCCTACGAGCAGTACTTC; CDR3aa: CSVDGTGPSYEQYF
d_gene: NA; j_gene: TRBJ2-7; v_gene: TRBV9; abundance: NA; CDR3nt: TGTGCCAGCAGCGCCGGGCTCTCCTCAAGCGAGCAGTACTTC; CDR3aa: CASSAGLSSSEQYF
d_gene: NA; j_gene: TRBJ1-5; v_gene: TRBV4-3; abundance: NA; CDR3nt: TGCGCCAGCAGCGCGACCGAGGATCAGCCCCAGCATTTT; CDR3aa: CASSATEDQPQHF
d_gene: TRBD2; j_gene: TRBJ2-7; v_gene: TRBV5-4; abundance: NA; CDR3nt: TGTGCCAGCAGCGGTTCGACGGGGGCTAGCGGGAGAGGCGAGCAGTACTTC; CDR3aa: CASSGSTGASGRGEQYF
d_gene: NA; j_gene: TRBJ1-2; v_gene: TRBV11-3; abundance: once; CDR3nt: TGTGCCAGCAGCTTAGAAGGGGTTCCCTATGGCTACACCTTC; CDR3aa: CASSLEGVPYGYTF
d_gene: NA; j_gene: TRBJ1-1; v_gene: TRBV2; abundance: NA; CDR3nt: TGTGCCAGCACCCAAGGCGGGCGCACGCGGTCCACTGAAGCTTTCTTT; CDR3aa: CASTQGGRTRSTEAFF
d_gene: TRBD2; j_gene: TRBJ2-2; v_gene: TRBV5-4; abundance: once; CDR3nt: TGTGCCAGCAGCTTGGCCGCTAGCGGGGTATCAGGGGAGCTGTTTTTT; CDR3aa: CASSLAASGVSGELFF
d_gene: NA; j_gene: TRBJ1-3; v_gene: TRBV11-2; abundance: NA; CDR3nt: TGTGCCAGCAGCTCTGGAAACACCATATATTTT; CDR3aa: CASSSGNTIYF
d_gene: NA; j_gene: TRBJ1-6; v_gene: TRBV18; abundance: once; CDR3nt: TGTGCCAGCTCACCATCCAGCCAGCATAATTCACCCCTCCACTTT; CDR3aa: CASSPSSQHNSPLHF
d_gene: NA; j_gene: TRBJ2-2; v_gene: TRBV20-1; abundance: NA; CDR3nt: TGCAGTGCTAGTACCGGCTTGAACACCGGGGAGCTGTTTTTT; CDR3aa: CSASTGLNTGELFF
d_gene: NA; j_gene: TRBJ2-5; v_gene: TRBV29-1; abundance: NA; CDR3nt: TGCAGCGTGGGGAAGACTAGATCTGAAGAGACCCAGTACTTC; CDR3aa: CSVGKTRSEETQYF
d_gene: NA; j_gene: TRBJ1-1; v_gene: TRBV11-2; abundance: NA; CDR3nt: TGTGCCAGCAGCTTAGGAGCGGTGAACACTGAAGCTTTCTTT; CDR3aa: CASSLGAVNTEAFF
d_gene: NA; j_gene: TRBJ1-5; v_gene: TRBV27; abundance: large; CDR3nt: TGTGCCAGCAGTGTGGACACCAATCAGCCCCAGCATTTT; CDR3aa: CASSVDTNQPQHF
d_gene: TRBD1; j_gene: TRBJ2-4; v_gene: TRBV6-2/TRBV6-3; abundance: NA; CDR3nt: TGTGCCAGCAGTTACTCTGGGACAGGACTAAACATTCAGTACTTC; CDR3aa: CASSYSGTGLNIQYF
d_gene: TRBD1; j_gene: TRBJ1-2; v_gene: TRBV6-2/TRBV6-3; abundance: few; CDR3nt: TGTGCCAGCAGTACCGGGACAGGGATAAGTGGCTACACCTTC; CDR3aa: CASSTGTGISGYTF
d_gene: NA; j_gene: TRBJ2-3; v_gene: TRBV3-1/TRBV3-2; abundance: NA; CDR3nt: TGTGCCAGCAGCCAAGAAACAGATACGCAGTATTTT; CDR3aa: CASSQETDTQYF
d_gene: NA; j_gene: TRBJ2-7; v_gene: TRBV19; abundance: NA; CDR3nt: TGTGCCAGTAGTAACACCGGGACTGCCTTGTACGAGCAGTACTTC; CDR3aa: CASSNTGTALYEQYF
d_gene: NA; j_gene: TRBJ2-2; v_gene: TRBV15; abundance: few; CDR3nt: TGTGCCACCAGCAATGGCGCGCGGAAAGCGGAGTACACCGGGGAGCTGTTTTTT; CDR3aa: CATSNGARKAEYTGELFF
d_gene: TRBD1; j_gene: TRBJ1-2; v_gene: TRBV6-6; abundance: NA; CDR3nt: TGTGCCAGCAGTCACGGGACAGCGGACTTCGGCTACACCTTC; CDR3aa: CASSHGTADFGYTF
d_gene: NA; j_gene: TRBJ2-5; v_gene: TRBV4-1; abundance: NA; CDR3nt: TGCGCCAGCAGCCAAGAGGAGGGGGCGCGGGAGACCCAGTACTTC; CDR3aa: CASSQEEGARETQYF
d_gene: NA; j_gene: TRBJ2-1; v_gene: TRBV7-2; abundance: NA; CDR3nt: TGTGCCAGCAGCCCCAGCGTGGGGAATGAGCAGTTCTTC; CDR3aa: CASSPSVGNEQFF
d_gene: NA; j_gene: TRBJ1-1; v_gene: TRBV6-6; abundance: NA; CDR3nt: TGTGCCAGCAGTTACTCGTGGCAGCAAGCTTTCTTT; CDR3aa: CASSYSWQQAFF
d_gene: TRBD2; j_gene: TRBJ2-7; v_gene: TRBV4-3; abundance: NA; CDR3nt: TGCGCCAGCAGCCAGGGACTAGCGAGCTACGAGCAGTACTTC; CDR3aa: CASSQGLASYEQYF
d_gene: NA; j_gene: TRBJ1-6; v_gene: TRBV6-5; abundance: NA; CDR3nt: TGTGCCAGCAGTACCGGGCTGGTGTTCCACTTT; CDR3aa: CASSTGLVFHF
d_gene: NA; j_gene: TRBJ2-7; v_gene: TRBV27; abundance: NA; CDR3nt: TGTGCCAGCAGTTTTAACGGAATCTCCTACGAGCAGTACTTC; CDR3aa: CASSFNGISYEQYF
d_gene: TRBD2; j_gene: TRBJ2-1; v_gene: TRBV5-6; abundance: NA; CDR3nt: TGTGCCAGCAGAGGGAGCGGGGGGGCCGGGTACAATGAGCAGTTCTTC; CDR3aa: CASRGSGGAGYNEQFF
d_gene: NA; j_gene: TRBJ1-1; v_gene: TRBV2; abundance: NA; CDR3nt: TGTGCCAGCAGTCGAAGGGGCCCGAACACTGAAGCTTTCTTT; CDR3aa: CASSRRGPNTEAFF